This T cell receptor (beta chain) originates from a study of blood T cell repertoires in COVID-19. Study as a whole: Sites in the United States, Italy and Spain provided acute and convalescent COVID-19 samples. Nucleic acid was either cDNA or gDNA, and it came from T cells, B-cell-depleted T cells, or PBMCs.

How the authors handled the data: Quantification of nucleated cells was approximated via reference gene primer amplification. Some clones are missing from TCRdb's copy, which holds only in-frame ones; the method was immunoSEQ multiplex PCR. The D gene and trimming were derived from the DNA, and the V and J assignments and clone size from that table. The sample yields 95,000 to 130,000 clones, 70% to 90% seen once. Sample: peripheral blood. The clonotype comes from a man in his thirties or forties with acute or convalescent COVID-19.

CDR3: CASSYTAQGGDQPQHF. CDR3 nucleotide sequence: TGTGCCAGCAGTTACACTGCTCAGGGAGGGGATCAGCCCCAGCATTTT. The chain employs TRBV6-5 and TRBJ1-5, with D possibly being TRBD1 (5 bases). V lost 2 bases to trimming and J lost 5 bases, with 16 bases between them. The germline gives CDR1 MNHEY, CDR2 SVGAGI. The CDR3 loop spans 16 amino acids.